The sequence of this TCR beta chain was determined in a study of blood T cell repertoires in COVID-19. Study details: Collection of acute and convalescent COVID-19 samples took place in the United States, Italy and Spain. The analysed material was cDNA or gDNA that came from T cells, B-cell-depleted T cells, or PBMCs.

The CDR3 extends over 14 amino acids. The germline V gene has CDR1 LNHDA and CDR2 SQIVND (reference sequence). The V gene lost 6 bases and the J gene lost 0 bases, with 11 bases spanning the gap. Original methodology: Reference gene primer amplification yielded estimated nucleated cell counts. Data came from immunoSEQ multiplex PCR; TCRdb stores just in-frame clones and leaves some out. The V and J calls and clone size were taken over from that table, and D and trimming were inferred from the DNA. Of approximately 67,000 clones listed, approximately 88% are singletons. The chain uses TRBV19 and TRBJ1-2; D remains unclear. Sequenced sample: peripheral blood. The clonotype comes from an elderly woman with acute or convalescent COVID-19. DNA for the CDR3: TGTGCCAGTAGCCGCCGGGGTTCTAACTATGGCTACACCTTC. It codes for CASSRRGSNYGYTF.